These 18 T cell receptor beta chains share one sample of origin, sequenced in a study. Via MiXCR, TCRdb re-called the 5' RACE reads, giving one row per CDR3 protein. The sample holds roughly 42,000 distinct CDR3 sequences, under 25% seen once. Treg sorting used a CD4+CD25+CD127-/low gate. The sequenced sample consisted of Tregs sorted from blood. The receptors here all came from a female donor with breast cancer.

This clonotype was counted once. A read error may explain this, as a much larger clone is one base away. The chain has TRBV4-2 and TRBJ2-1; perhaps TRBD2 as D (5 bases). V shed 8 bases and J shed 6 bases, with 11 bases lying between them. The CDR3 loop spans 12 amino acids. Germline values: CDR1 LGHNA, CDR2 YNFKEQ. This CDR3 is CASGPRVNEQFF. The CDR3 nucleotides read TGTGCCAGCGGCCCGAGGGTCAATGAGCAGTTCTTC.

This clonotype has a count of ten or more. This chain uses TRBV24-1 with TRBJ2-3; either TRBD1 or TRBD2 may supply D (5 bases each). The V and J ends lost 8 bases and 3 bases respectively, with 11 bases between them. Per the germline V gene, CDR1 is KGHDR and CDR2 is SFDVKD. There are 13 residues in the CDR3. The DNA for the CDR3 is TGTGCCACCATGGGACCAGAAACAGATACGCAGTATTTT. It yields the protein CATMGPETDTQYF.

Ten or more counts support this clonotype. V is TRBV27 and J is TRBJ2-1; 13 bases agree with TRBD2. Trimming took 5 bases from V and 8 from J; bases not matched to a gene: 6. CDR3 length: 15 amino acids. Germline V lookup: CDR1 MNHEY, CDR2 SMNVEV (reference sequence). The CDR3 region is CASSPRTSGSHEQFF. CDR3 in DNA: TGTGCCAGCAGTCCCAGGACTAGCGGGAGCCATGAGCAGTTCTTC.

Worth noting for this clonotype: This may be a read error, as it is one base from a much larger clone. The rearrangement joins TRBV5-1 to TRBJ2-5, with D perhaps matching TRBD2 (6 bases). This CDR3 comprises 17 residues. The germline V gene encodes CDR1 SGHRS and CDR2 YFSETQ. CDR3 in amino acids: CAGSFLGRGIAGETQYF. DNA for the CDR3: TGCGCCGGCAGCTTCTTGGGCCGGGGGATTGCGGGAGAGACCCAGTACTTC.

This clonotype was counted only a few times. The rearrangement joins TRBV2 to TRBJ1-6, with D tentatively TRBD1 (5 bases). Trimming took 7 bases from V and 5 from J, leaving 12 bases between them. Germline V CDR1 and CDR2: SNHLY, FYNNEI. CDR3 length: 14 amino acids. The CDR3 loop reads CASKPGLNNSPLHF. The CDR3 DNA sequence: TGTGCCAGCAAGCCGGGACTCAATAATTCACCCCTCCACTTT.

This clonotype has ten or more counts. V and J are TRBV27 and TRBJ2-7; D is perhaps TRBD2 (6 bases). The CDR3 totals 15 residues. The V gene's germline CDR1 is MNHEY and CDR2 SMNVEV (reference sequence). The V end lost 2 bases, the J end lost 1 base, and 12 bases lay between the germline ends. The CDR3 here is CASSLQAGGSYEQYF. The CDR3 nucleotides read TGTGCCAGCAGTTTACAAGCGGGCGGATCCTACGAGCAGTACTTC.

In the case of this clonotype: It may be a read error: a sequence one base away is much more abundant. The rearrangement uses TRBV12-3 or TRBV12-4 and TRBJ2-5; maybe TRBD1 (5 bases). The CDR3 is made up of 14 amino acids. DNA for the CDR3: TGTGCCAGCAGTTTAAGGCGACAGCAAGAGACCCAGAACTTC. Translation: CASSLRRQQETQNF.

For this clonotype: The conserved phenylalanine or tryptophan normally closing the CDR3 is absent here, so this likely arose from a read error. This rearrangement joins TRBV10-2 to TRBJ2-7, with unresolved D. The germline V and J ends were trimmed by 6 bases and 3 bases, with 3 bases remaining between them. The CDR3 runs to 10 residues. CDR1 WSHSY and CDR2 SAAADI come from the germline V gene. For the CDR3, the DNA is TGCGCCAGCAGGTACTACGAGCAGTACCTC. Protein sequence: CASRYYEQYL.

CDR3 loop: CATKHGATDTQYF. In DNA form, the CDR3 reads TGTGCCACCAAACATGGGGCAACAGATACGCAGTATTTT. The chain recombines TRBV28 with TRBJ2-3, with D perhaps TRBD1 (5 bases). The CDR3 is 13 residues long. CDR1 and CDR2 from the germline V gene are MDHEN and SYDVKM. V was clipped by 10 bases and J by 3 bases, with 14 bases between them.

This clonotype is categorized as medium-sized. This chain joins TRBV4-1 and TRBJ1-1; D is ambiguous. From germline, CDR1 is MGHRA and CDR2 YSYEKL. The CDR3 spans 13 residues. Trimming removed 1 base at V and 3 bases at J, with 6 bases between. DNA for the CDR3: TGCGCCAGCAGCCAAGTACACGACACTGAAGCTTTCTTT. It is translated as CASSQVHDTEAFF.

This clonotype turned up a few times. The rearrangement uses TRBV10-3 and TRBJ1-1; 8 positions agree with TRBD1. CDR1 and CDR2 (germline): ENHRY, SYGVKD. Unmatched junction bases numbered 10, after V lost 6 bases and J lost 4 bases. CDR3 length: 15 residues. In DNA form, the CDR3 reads TGTGCCATCAGCCCCGGACAGGGACGGATCACTGAAGCTTTCTTT. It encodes CAISPGQGRITEAFF.

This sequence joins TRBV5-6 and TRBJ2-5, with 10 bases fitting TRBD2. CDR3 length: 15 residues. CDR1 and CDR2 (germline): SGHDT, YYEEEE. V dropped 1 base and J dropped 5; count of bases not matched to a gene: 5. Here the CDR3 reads CASSLLAGDWETQYF. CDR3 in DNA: TGTGCCAGCAGCTTGCTAGCGGGAGACTGGGAGACCCAGTACTTC.

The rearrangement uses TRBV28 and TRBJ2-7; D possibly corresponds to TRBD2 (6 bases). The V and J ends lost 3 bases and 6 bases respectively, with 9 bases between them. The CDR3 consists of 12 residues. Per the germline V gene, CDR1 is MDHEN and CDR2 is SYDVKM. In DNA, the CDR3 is TGTGCCAGCAGTTTTTGGGGAGGCGAGCAGTACTTC. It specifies CASSFWGGEQYF.

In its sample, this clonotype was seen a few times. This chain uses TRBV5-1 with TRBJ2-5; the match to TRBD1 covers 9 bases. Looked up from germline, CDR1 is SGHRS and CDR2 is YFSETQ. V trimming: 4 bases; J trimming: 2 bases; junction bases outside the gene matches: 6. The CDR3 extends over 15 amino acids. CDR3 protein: CASSHGTGRQETQYF. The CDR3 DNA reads TGCGCCAGCAGCCACGGGACAGGGAGGCAAGAGACCCAGTACTTC. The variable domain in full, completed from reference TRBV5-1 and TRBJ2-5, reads KAGVTQTPRYLIKTRGQQVTLSCSPISGHRSVSWYQQTPGQGLQFLFEYFSETQRNKGNFPGRFSGRQFSNSRSEMNVSTLELGDSALYLCASSHGTGRQETQYFGPGTRLLVL.

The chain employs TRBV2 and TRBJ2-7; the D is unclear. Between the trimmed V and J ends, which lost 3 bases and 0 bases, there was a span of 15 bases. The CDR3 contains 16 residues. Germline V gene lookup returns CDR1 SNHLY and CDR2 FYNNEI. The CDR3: CASSDFFGSSSYEQYF. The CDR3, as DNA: TGTGCCAGCAGTGATTTTTTCGGGTCGAGCTCCTACGAGCAGTACTTC. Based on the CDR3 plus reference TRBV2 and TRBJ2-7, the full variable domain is EPEVTQTPSHQVTQMGQEVILRCVPISNHLYFYWYRQILGQKVEFLVSFYNNEISEKSEIFDDQFSVERPDGSNFTLKIRSTKLEDSAMYFCASSDFFGSSSYEQYFGPGTRLTVT.

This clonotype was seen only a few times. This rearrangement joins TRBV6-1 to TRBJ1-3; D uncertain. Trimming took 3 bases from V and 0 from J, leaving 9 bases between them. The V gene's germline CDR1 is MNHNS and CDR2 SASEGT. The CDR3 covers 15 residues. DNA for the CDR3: TGTGCCAGCAGTGACCGAATAAGCTCTGGAAACACCATATATTTT. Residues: CASSDRISSGNTIYF.

The CDR3 here is CASSSTSGQGSYEQYF. The CDR3 DNA reads as TGTGCCAGCAGCTCCACTTCGGGACAGGGGTCCTACGAGCAGTACTTC. V gene TRBV7-9 combines with J gene TRBJ2-7; 10 bases match TRBD1. V lost 4 bases, J lost 1 base, and 7 bases stayed unmatched. CDR3 length: 16 residues. Germline-derived CDR1 and CDR2 are SEHNR and FQNEAQ (reference sequence).

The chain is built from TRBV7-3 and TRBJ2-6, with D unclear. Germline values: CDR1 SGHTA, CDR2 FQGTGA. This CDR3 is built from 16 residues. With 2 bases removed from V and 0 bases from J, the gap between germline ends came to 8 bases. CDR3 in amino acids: CASSLDTTSGANVLTF. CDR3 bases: TGTGCCAGCAGCTTAGACACAACCTCTGGGGCCAACGTCCTGACTTTC.